This T cell receptor (beta chain) emerged from a study of cytomegalovirus exposure and HLA in healthy donors. Researchers ran the PCR with 60 Vbeta and 13 Jbeta primers. The authors' processing: As a later analysis found, there were 70 million to 90 million unique TCR beta chains, of which some 10 million were shared. Sequencing used immunoSEQ multiplex PCR; TCRdb keeps in-frame clones, though not all of them. V and J calls and clone size follow that table, whereas D and trimming were derived from the DNA. Among approximately 290,000 clones listed, 80% were seen once. This clone was detected only once. The source is a girl aged 2 to 9 in good health and CMV-seronegative. The specimen was PBMCs.

The CDR3, as DNA: TGTGCCAGCGGCGACAGGGGCATCGAGAGGGGTTGGGGCTACACCTTC. The encoded protein is CASGDRGIERGWGYTF. This sequence joins TRBV28 and TRBJ1-2, with TRBD1 identical over 8 bases. The CDR3 sequence is 16 residues long. V lost 8 bases to trimming and J lost 8 bases; unmatched junction nucleotides: 19. The germline V gene has CDR1 MDHEN and CDR2 SYDVKM.